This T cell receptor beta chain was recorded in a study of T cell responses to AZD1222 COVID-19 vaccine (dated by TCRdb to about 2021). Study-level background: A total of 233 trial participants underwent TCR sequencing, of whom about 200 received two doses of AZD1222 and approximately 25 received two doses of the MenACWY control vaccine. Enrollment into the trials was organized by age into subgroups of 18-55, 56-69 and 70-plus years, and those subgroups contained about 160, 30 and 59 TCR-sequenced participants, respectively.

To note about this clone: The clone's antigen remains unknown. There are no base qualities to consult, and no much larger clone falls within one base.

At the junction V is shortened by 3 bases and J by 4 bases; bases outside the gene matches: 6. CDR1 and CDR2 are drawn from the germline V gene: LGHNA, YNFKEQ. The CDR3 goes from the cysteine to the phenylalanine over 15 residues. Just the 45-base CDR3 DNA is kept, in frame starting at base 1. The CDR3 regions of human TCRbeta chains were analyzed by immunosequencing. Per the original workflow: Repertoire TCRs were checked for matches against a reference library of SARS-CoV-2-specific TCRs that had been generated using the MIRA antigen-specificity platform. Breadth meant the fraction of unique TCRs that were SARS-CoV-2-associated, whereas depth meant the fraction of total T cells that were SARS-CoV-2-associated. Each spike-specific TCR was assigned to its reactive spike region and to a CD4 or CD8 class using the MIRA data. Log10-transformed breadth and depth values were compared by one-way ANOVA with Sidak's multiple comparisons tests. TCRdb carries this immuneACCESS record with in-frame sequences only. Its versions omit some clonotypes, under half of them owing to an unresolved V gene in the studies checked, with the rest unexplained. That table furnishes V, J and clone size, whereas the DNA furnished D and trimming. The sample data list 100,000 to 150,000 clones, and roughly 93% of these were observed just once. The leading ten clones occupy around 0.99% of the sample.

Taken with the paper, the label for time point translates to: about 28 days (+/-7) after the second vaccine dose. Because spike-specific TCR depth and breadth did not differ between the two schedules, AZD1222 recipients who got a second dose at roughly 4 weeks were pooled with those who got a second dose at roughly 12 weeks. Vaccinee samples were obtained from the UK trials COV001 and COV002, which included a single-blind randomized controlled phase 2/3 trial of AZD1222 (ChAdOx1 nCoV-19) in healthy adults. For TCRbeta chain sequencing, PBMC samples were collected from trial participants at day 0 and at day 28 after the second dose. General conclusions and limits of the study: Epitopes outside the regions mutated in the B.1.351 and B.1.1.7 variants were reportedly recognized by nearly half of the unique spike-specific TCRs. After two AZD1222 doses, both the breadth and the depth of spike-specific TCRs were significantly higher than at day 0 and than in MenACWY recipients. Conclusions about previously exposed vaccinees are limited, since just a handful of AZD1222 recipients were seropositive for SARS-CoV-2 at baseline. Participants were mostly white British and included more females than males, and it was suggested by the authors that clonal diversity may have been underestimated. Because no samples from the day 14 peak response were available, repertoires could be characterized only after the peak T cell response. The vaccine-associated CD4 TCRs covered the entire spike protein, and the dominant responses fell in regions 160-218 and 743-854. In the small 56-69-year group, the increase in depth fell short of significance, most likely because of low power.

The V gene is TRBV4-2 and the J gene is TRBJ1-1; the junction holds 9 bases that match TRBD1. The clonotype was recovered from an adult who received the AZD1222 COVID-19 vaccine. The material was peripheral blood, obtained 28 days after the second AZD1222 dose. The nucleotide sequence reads TGTGCCAGCAGCCAGGGACAGGGTCGAAGCACTGAAGCTTTCTTT. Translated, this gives CASSQGQGRSTEAFF.